This TCR beta chain comes out of a study of OX40 agonist ivuxolimab in advanced cancers. About the research overall: Dosing consisted of intravenous ivuxolimab at 0.01 to 10 mg/kg every 2 weeks. Study-level points and caveats: Both blood CD4+ and CD8+ T cells showed clonal growth by week 6 at 0.1 to 3.0 mg/kg.

The CDR3 is made up of 18 amino acids. The germline V gene has CDR1 SGHAT and CDR2 FQNNGV. Trimming took off 1 base at V and 7 bases at J, with 25 bases between the two ends. Generated by immunoSEQ multiplex PCR, the TCRdb table keeps only in-frame clones and is missing some. The repertoire holds under 85,000 clones, with approximately 81% as singletons. Turning to this clone: Its cognate antigen is unknown.

The chain recombines TRBV11-2 with TRBJ1-2; a weak D match, TRBD1 (5 bases). The receptor's source is an adult with an advanced solid tumor such as melanoma, head and neck, liver or kidney cancer. The specimen comprised CD4+ or CD8+ T cells sorted from blood, sampled in a trial of the OX40 agonist ivuxolimab. The CDR3 DNA is TGTGCCAGCAGCTTAGGTCACGGGTTGCAGGGAGCCAGGCGTGGCTACACCTTC. Translating it yields CASSLGHGLQGARRGYTF.